Below are 23 T cell receptor beta chains sequenced from a single sample in a study of monozygotic twins with inflammatory bowel disease. TCRdb re-called the 5' RACE reads; every CDR3 protein appears as one record, without DNA. The sample's table shows over 90,000 distinct CDR3 sequences. Source material: blood. The receptors here all came from a human donor with ulcerative colitis or Crohn's disease, or a healthy co-twin of an affected twin (not recorded which).

The rearrangement uses TRBV7-2 and TRBJ2-1; without DNA, the TCRdb call of TRBD2 cannot be checked. The CDR3 runs to 15 residues. Germline CDR1 is SGHTA and CDR2 is FQGNSA. This CDR3 is CASSLMASGYNEQFF.

V is TRBV29-1 and J is TRBJ1-1. There are 13 residues in the CDR3. Germline V gives CDR1 SQVTM, CDR2 ANQGSEA. CDR3 sequence reads: CSVTELSNTEAFF.

The genes are TRBV7-2 and TRBJ2-5; TCRdb designates TRBD2, a call that cannot be tested without DNA. The CDR3 is 14 residues long. CDR1 is SGHTA and CDR2 is FQGNSA in the germline V gene. The CDR3 loop is CASSGTSGSWTQYF.

The gene calls are TRBV5-6 and TRBJ2-7; TCRdb's D gene call, TRBD2, goes unchecked for lack of DNA. Looked up from germline, CDR1 is SGHDT and CDR2 is YYEEEE. The CDR3 totals 17 residues. The CDR3 sequence is CASGLDGSGRPSGEQYF.

The V and J genes are TRBV7-2 and TRBJ2-7; TCRdb's D gene call, TRBD1, goes unchecked for lack of DNA. Germline V gene sequence: CDR1 SGHTA, CDR2 FQGNSA. The length of the CDR3 is 16 residues. This chain's CDR3 is CASSLAGANPLYEQYF.

The CDR3 loop is CASSSSFSSGANVLTF. The V gene is TRBV6-5, the J gene TRBJ2-6. The CDR3 runs to 16 residues. The V gene's germline CDR1 is MNHEY and CDR2 SVGAGI.

This CDR3 is CASSSGQVTTDTQYF. This chain joins TRBV5-4 and TRBJ2-3; as DNA is missing, the TRBD1 call by TCRdb cannot be tested. The CDR3 has 15 amino acids. CDR1 and CDR2 (germline): SGHNT, YYREEE (reference sequence). Full variable domain (rest looked up from reference TRBV5-4 and TRBJ2-3): ETGVTQSPTHLIKTRGQQVTLRCSSQSGHNTVSWYQQALGQGPQFIFQYYREEENGRGNFPPRFSGLQFPNYSSELNVNALELDDSALYLCASSSGQVTTDTQYFGPGTRLTVL.

The rearrangement links TRBV6-2 or TRBV6-3 to TRBJ2-7; TCRdb's D call of TRBD1 is untestable without DNA. The CDR3 covers 15 residues. CDR1 and CDR2 from the germline V gene are MNHEY and SVGEGT. CDR3 amino acids: CASRGLGTASYEQYF.

The V call is TRBV5-1, the J call TRBJ2-1; TCRdb outputs TRBD2, but without DNA this stays unchecked. Looked up from germline, CDR1 is SGHRS and CDR2 is YFSETQ. This CDR3 spans 15 amino acids. CDR3 residues: CASSGSGGSYNEQFF.

This chain links TRBV19 with TRBJ2-7; TCRdb gives TRBD1 as the D gene, but with no DNA this cannot be confirmed. Looked up from germline, CDR1 is LNHDA and CDR2 is SQIVND (reference sequence). There are 15 residues in the CDR3. The chain's CDR3 is CASSIRRGLTYEQYF.

The chain joins TRBV6-5 to TRBJ1-1. CDR1 and CDR2 (germline): MNHEY, SVGAGI. The length of the CDR3 is 15 residues. Here the CDR3 reads CASRVTRGGNTEAFF.

This chain connects TRBV10-3 to TRBJ2-4; checking the TCRdb D call of TRBD1 is not possible without DNA. Germline V gene sequence: CDR1 ENHRY, CDR2 SYGVKD. The length of the CDR3 is 13 residues. The CDR3 loop is CATRGDGKNIQYF.

The chain is built from TRBV12-3 or TRBV12-4 and TRBJ2-6; checking the TCRdb D call of TRBD1 is not possible without DNA. The CDR3 has 18 residues. The CDR3 spells CASSFLGGPPGRANVLTF.

The V call is TRBV6-5, the J call TRBJ2-1; TCRdb gives TRBD1 as the D gene, but with no DNA this cannot be confirmed. Germline CDR1 MNHEY, CDR2 SVGAGI. This CDR3 contains 15 residues. The CDR3 loop is CASSSTGSRLNEQFF.

The V gene is TRBV5-1, the J gene TRBJ1-3; there is no DNA to check the TCRdb D call of TRBD1. Germline lookup yields CDR1 SGHRS and CDR2 YFSETQ. The CDR3 is 16 residues long. CDR3 sequence reads: CASTRGGRSSGNTIYF.

V usage is TRBV29-1 and J usage is TRBJ2-1; with no DNA, the TCRdb D assignment of TRBD1 cannot be verified. CDR1 and CDR2 from the germline V gene are SQVTM and ANQGSEA. CDR3 length equals 14 residues. The CDR3 region is CSVGAGQGRNEQFF.

This chain links TRBV7-8 with TRBJ2-7; checking the TCRdb D call of TRBD1 is not possible without DNA. The germline V gene encodes CDR1 SGHVS and CDR2 FQNEAQ. The CDR3 runs to 11 residues. The CDR3 loop reads CASTPGFEQYF.

The chain combines TRBV2 with TRBJ2-3. The CDR3 has 13 amino acids. The V gene's germline CDR1 is SNHLY and CDR2 FYNNEI. CDR3 protein: CASSDEDEKGQYF.

The chain couples TRBV6-2 or TRBV6-3 to TRBJ2-1; the D call of TRBD1 rests on TCRdb alone, since no DNA is present to check it. This CDR3 has 15 amino acids. The germline V gene has CDR1 MNHEY and CDR2 SVGEGT. CDR3 sequence: CASSYFQGASNEQFF.

V usage is TRBV7-9 and J usage is TRBJ1-5; TCRdb's assignment of TRBD1 cannot be checked, as there is no DNA. Germline V gene data show CDR1 as SEHNR and CDR2 as FQNEAQ (reference sequence). The length of the CDR3 is 15 residues. The CDR3 loop reads CASSLGPGEIQPQHF.

The gene calls are TRBV11-1 and TRBJ2-1. Per germline, CDR1 SGHAT and CDR2 FQDESV (reference sequence). This CDR3 has 12 amino acids. The CDR3 spells CASSLGIIKQFF.

This rearrangement joins TRBV6-6 to TRBJ2-7. Germline V gene sequence: CDR1 MNHNY, CDR2 SVGAGI (reference sequence). The length of the CDR3 is 14 residues. CDR3 in amino acids: CASSYTGSSYEQYF.

The chain recombines TRBV12-3 or TRBV12-4 with TRBJ2-1; checking the TCRdb D call of TRBD1 is not possible without DNA. The length of the CDR3 is 14 residues. The CDR3 here is CASTLTSPYNEQFF.